This is a list of T cell receptor beta chains from one sample in a study of blood T cell repertoires in COVID-19. Sequenced by immunoSEQ multiplex PCR; TCRdb stores in-frame clones only, minus some. This sample has 150,000 to 200,000 clones, with approximately 81% found just once. Sequences were obtained from PBMCs or T cells enriched from blood (not recorded which). Receptors originate from a man aged 60 to 69 who had recovered from COVID-19. CDR3s include the opening cysteine and the closing phenylalanine or tryptophan. A D gene is named only where the DNA matches it firmly. Rows give clone size only sometimes, using once, few, many, or a class for an expanded clone.

d_call: -
v_call: TRBV28
clone_size: -
j_call: TRBJ2-7
cdr3_nt: TGTGCCAGCAGTTTCCCGGGTTTGGGCGAGCAGTACTTC
cdr3_aa: CASSFPGLGEQYF

d_call: TRBD1
v_call: TRBV28
clone_size: -
j_call: TRBJ1-2
cdr3_nt: TGTGCCAGCATTTCCGCAGGGGGTGGCTACACCTTC
cdr3_aa: CASISAGGGYTF

d_call: -
v_call: TRBV7-3
clone_size: -
j_call: TRBJ2-6
cdr3_nt: TGTGCCAGCAGCTTAATAGCTTCTGGGGCCAACGTCCTGACTTTC
cdr3_aa: CASSLIASGANVLTF

d_call: -
v_call: TRBV27
clone_size: -
j_call: TRBJ2-2
cdr3_nt: TGTACAACATCAGGGGTGGCGAACACCGGGGAGCTGTTTTTT
cdr3_aa: CTTSGVANTGELFF

d_call: -
v_call: TRBV10-2
clone_size: -
j_call: TRBJ1-1
cdr3_nt: TGCGCCACCAGTCCATCCCCGAACACTGAAGCTTTCTTT
cdr3_aa: CATSPSPNTEAFF

d_call: TRBD1
v_call: TRBV28
clone_size: -
j_call: TRBJ1-5
cdr3_nt: TGTGCCAGCAGTTTGGACAGGGGGCTCGATCAGCCCCAGCATTTT
cdr3_aa: CASSLDRGLDQPQHF

d_call: TRBD1
v_call: TRBV19
clone_size: few
j_call: TRBJ1-5
cdr3_nt: TGTGCCAGTACCTCCAGACAGGGAATGGGAACTCAGCCCCAGCATTTT
cdr3_aa: CASTSRQGMGTQPQHF

d_call: -
v_call: TRBV30
clone_size: -
j_call: TRBJ1-5
cdr3_nt: TGTGCCTGGGAGGGACTGGGGACCGCGGGGGGTGGCCAGCATTTT
cdr3_aa: CAWEGLGTAGGGQHF

d_call: -
v_call: TRBV19
clone_size: -
j_call: TRBJ2-1
cdr3_nt: TGTGCCAGTACCGACAGTAGCTCCTACAATGAGCAGTTCTTC
cdr3_aa: CASTDSSSYNEQFF

d_call: -
v_call: TRBV12-5
clone_size: -
j_call: TRBJ1-5
cdr3_nt: TGTGCTAGTGGTTTGGATGCCAGATATCAGCCCCAGCATTTT
cdr3_aa: CASGLDARYQPQHF

d_call: -
v_call: TRBV5-4
clone_size: few
j_call: TRBJ2-7
cdr3_nt: TGTGCCAGCAGCCCGGAACGGGCGGGCTTATCCTACGAGCAGTACTTC
cdr3_aa: CASSPERAGLSYEQYF

d_call: TRBD2
v_call: TRBV5-1
clone_size: -
j_call: TRBJ2-1
cdr3_nt: TGCGCCAGCAGCTCGGGGGCGCTAGCGGGAGTGGATGAGCAGTTCTTC
cdr3_aa: CASSSGALAGVDEQFF

d_call: -
v_call: TRBV11-2
clone_size: few
j_call: TRBJ2-5
cdr3_nt: TGTGCCAGCAGCTTAGGCGCAGGGGCTCATCAAGAGACCCAGTACTTC
cdr3_aa: CASSLGAGAHQETQYF

d_call: TRBD2
v_call: TRBV7-8
clone_size: -
j_call: TRBJ2-5
cdr3_nt: TGTGCCAGCAGCCCGACCGGGACTAGCGGGGAGACCCAGTACTTC
cdr3_aa: CASSPTGTSGETQYF

d_call: -
v_call: TRBV19
clone_size: -
j_call: TRBJ1-6
cdr3_nt: TGTGCCAGTCGAGACAAGGGGGTTAGTTCACCCCTCCACTTT
cdr3_aa: CASRDKGVSSPLHF

d_call: -
v_call: TRBV12-3/TRBV12-4
clone_size: few
j_call: TRBJ1-2
cdr3_nt: TGTGCCAGCAGTTTCCGGGGGAACTATGGCTACACCTTC
cdr3_aa: CASSFRGNYGYTF

d_call: TRBD1
v_call: TRBV4-1
clone_size: few
j_call: TRBJ1-1
cdr3_nt: TGCGCCAGCAGTCCCCGGGACAGGGGTTTAGACACTGAAGCTTTCTTT
cdr3_aa: CASSPRDRGLDTEAFF

d_call: TRBD1
v_call: TRBV5-4
clone_size: once
j_call: TRBJ1-2
cdr3_nt: TGTGCCAGCAGCTCCTCGACAGGGAATGGCTACACCTTC
cdr3_aa: CASSSSTGNGYTF

d_call: -
v_call: TRBV28
clone_size: -
j_call: TRBJ2-1
cdr3_nt: TGTGCCACCGATGGGCGGGAAGCCTACAATGAGCAGTTCTTC
cdr3_aa: CATDGREAYNEQFF

d_call: -
v_call: TRBV28
clone_size: -
j_call: TRBJ2-7
cdr3_nt: TGTGCCAGCTCCCGGTACGAGCAGTACTTC
cdr3_aa: CASSRYEQYF

d_call: -
v_call: TRBV14
clone_size: -
j_call: TRBJ1-5
cdr3_nt: TGTGCCAGCAGCCAAGGTCGGACAGATCAGCCCCAGCATTTT
cdr3_aa: CASSQGRTDQPQHF

d_call: TRBD1
v_call: TRBV6-1
clone_size: few
j_call: TRBJ1-3
cdr3_nt: TGTGCCAGCAGTGAAAGACGGACAGGCGGCGGAAACACCATATATTTT
cdr3_aa: CASSERRTGGGNTIYF